This entry is about one TCR beta chain. The data originate from a study of blood T cell repertoires in COVID-19. Study-level information: In each case, the material was cDNA or gDNA derived from T cells, B-cell-depleted T cells, or PBMCs.

Germline V CDR1 and CDR2: SNHLY, FYNNEI. The ends lost 2 bases at V and 5 bases at J; junction bases unmatched: 4. The CDR3 consists of 14 residues. The protocol was immunoSEQ multiplex PCR, while the TCRdb copy is restricted to in-frame clones and leaves out a portion. Here the sample spans about 370,000 clones, 80% to 90% being singletons. Donors of Cohort 3 who recovered were those that had two negative PCRs, clearance, or symptom resolution. The specimen sequenced was PBMCs or T cells enriched from blood (not recorded which). V usage is TRBV2 and J usage is TRBJ2-7, with 9 bases matching TRBD2. The clonotype originates from a man aged 18 to 29 who had recovered from COVID-19. CDR3 nucleotides: TGTGCCAGCAGTGAATCGGGGACTAGCCACGAGCAGTACTTC. Amino acids: CASSESGTSHEQYF.